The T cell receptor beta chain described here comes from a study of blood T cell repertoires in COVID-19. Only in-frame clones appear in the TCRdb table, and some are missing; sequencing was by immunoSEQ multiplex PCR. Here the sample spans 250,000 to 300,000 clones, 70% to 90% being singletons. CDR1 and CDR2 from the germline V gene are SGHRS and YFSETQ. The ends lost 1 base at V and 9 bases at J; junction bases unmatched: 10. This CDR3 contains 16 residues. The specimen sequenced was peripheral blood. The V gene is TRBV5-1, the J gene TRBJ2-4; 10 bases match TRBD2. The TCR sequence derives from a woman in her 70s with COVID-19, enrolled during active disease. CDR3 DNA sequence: TGCGCCAGCAGCTTGTTCGCTAGCGGGGGCCAGGGCATTCAGTACTTC. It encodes CASSLFASGGQGIQYF.